The rows below give T cell receptor beta chains drawn from one sample of a study of blood T cell repertoires in COVID-19. Generated by immunoSEQ multiplex PCR, the TCRdb table keeps only in-frame clones and is missing some. The sample shows about 220,000 clones, less than 90% of them seen only once. What was sequenced was peripheral blood. These TCRs come from an older woman who had recovered from COVID-19. CDR3s include the opening cysteine and the closing phenylalanine or tryptophan. Each record gives: V gene, CDR3 protein.

V gene: TRBV4-3; CDR3 protein: CASSQDWAGEVFF
V gene: TRBV2; CDR3 protein: CASQGAGETQYF
V gene: TRBV18; CDR3 protein: CASSPRQGAFTNEKLFF
V gene: TRBV19; CDR3 protein: CASSLGRGSGANVLTF
V gene: TRBV2; CDR3 protein: CASSEQTITDTQYF
V gene: TRBV5-4; CDR3 protein: CASSTDRAHTQYF
V gene: TRBV9; CDR3 protein: CASSPTDPGELFF
V gene: TRBV9; CDR3 protein: CASSVGPSGDGEQFF
V gene: TRBV15; CDR3 protein: CATYSGVRGDEQYF
V gene: TRBV6-5; CDR3 protein: CASSLSRADQPQHF
V gene: TRBV11-3; CDR3 protein: CASSLGRSDTQYF
V gene: TRBV7-6; CDR3 protein: CASSLVGGSNQPQHF
V gene: TRBV7-6; CDR3 protein: CASSLIKTTGMNTEAFF
V gene: TRBV5-4; CDR3 protein: CASSNTGRGGNNEQFF
V gene: TRBV9; CDR3 protein: CASSVSPGGGTQYF
V gene: TRBV5-4; CDR3 protein: CASSPVPGRTGGSPLHF
V gene: TRBV5-1; CDR3 protein: CASSSTSGEETQYF
V gene: TRBV9; CDR3 protein: CASSVGTNTYEQYF
V gene: TRBV19; CDR3 protein: CASSSRTGGDADTQYF
V gene: TRBV19; CDR3 protein: CASRGTETDNEQFF
V gene: TRBV5-1; CDR3 protein: CASSSTGGQLSTEAFF
V gene: TRBV18; CDR3 protein: CASSEGDRSAEAFF
V gene: TRBV7-8; CDR3 protein: CASSPGTGQSSYNEQFF
V gene: TRBV30; CDR3 protein: CAWSVRGGAEAFF
V gene: TRBV9; CDR3 protein: CASSVSGGGETQYF
V gene: TRBV4-2; CDR3 protein: CASSRSSGGAADTQYF
V gene: TRBV5-3; CDR3 protein: CARSLDRANQPQHF
V gene: TRBV5-5; CDR3 protein: CASTPFGREGTQYF
V gene: TRBV5-4; CDR3 protein: CASSLGGGSFGNEQFF
V gene: TRBV6-1; CDR3 protein: CASSELGLAGGHNEQFF
V gene: TRBV5-1; CDR3 protein: CASSRSPARSTTSSGNTIYF
V gene: TRBV11-2; CDR3 protein: CASSDSIREVGEKLFF
V gene: TRBV5-1; CDR3 protein: CASSLNPSGELKETQYF
V gene: TRBV5-1; CDR3 protein: CASSVDREDGYTF
V gene: TRBV19; CDR3 protein: CASSAPRTGELYTF
V gene: TRBV20-1; CDR3 protein: CSAWLYNEQFF
V gene: TRBV13; CDR3 protein: CASSDDGEDEQYF
V gene: TRBV7-3; CDR3 protein: CASSAGGASTDTQYF
V gene: TRBV18; CDR3 protein: CASSPGRANTEAFF
V gene: TRBV10-3; CDR3 protein: CAISVELQVQETQYF
V gene: TRBV6-5; CDR3 protein: CASSPTWPGNTEAFF
V gene: TRBV6-1; CDR3 protein: CASSEDWGSPLHF
V gene: TRBV7-8; CDR3 protein: CASSQTSGGAYNEQFF
V gene: TRBV7-8; CDR3 protein: CASSLRGNTEAFF
V gene: TRBV18; CDR3 protein: CASSPPGGGAHNEQFF
V gene: TRBV11-2; CDR3 protein: CASSLSGGDQPQHF
V gene: TRBV5-1; CDR3 protein: CASRVTGNYGYTF
V gene: TRBV5-4; CDR3 protein: CASSEGQGAIGYTF
V gene: TRBV5-1; CDR3 protein: CASSSVGQGKPYEQYF
V gene: TRBV9; CDR3 protein: CASSADTNNSPLHF
V gene: TRBV24-1; CDR3 protein: CATSDSHRRGGQETQYF
V gene: TRBV4-3; CDR3 protein: CASSLGGGTDTEAFF
V gene: TRBV18; CDR3 protein: CASSQISGTGNGEKLFF
V gene: TRBV11-2; CDR3 protein: CASSLWGDGYTF
V gene: TRBV13; CDR3 protein: CASSLRASGVTGELFF
V gene: TRBV9; CDR3 protein: CASSVGSLSTDTQYF
V gene: TRBV5-8; CDR3 protein: CASSLVLASTSPLHF
V gene: TRBV11-2; CDR3 protein: CASSLSGSRVGYEQYF